A single sample is the source of the 17 T cell receptor beta chains below, sequenced in a study of blood T cell repertoires in COVID-19. Clones were read by immunoSEQ multiplex PCR, and TCRdb kept only the in-frame ones, dropping some. The data contain tens of thousands of clones, more than 80% of them singletons. Sample: peripheral blood. All receptors derive from a human donor in a cohort sampled during active COVID-19.

The chain combines TRBV30 with TRBJ1-2; D call uncertain. Germline V lookup: CDR1 GTSNPN, CDR2 SVGIG (reference sequence). CDR3 length: 16 amino acids. V dropped 5 bases and J dropped 1 base, with 20 bases sitting between them. The CDR3 loop reads CAWLGLLWGINYGYTF. The CDR3 DNA reads TGTGCCTGGCTTGGACTGCTATGGGGTATTAACTATGGCTACACCTTC.

The rearrangement uses TRBV5-5 and TRBJ1-2, with a weak D call TRBD1 (5 bases). The length of the CDR3 is 13 residues. Germline V lookup: CDR1 SGHKS, CDR2 YYEKEE (reference sequence). V gave up 5 bases and J gave up 4 bases, with 12 bases separating them. The CDR3 protein is CASSSGLSYGYTF. The CDR3 DNA sequence: TGTGCCAGCAGTTCGGGACTCAGCTATGGCTACACCTTC.

The chain joins TRBV18 to TRBJ1-1; D gene ambiguous. Germline lookup yields CDR1 KGHSH and CDR2 LQKENI. The CDR3 totals 11 residues. Trimming removed 4 bases at V and 5 bases at J, with 5 bases between. CDR3 loop: CASSLMTEAFF. In DNA form, the CDR3 reads TGTGCCAGCTCACTCATGACTGAAGCTTTCTTT.

The V call is TRBV21-1, the J call TRBJ2-3; the table's D call of TRBD2 was not tested on the DNA. TRBV21-1 is a documented pseudogene. The CDR3 runs to 18 residues. CDR3 DNA: TGTGCCAGCAGCAAAGTAAAATCGGCGGGGGGCTCGACAGATACGCAGTATTTT. This encodes CASSKVKSAGGSTDTQYF.

The chain recombines TRBV5-4 with TRBJ2-3; 14 bases match TRBD2. Trimming took 4 bases from V and 3 from J; bases not matched to a gene: 7. CDR3 length: 17 amino acids. From germline, CDR1 is SGHNT and CDR2 YYREEE (reference sequence). The DNA for the CDR3 is TGTGCCAGCAGCGCCGGACTAGCGGGGGGCGAAACAGATACGCAGTATTTT. Translating gives CASSAGLAGGETDTQYF.

This clone was counted once. The V call is TRBV7-2, the J call TRBJ1-4; 9 bases align to TRBD1. The CDR3 runs 15 residues. Germline CDR1 and CDR2: SGHTA and FQGNSA. The J segment lost 8 bases and the V segment lost 1 base, leaving 5 bases of the junction unmatched. For the CDR3, the DNA is TGTGCCAGCAGCTTAGTGGGGACAGGGAGCGAAAAACTGTTTTTT. Amino acid sequence: CASSLVGTGSEKLFF. The whole variable domain, remainder taken from reference TRBV7-2 and TRBJ1-4, is GAGVSQSPSNKVTEKGKDVELRCDPISGHTALYWYRQSLGQGLEFLIYFQGNSAPDKSGLPSDRFSAERTGGSVSTLTIQRTQQEDSAVYLCASSLVGTGSEKLFFGSGTQLSVL.

The rearrangement joins TRBV10-1 to TRBJ1-1; D not certain. Germline CDR1 WNHNN, CDR2 SYGVQD (reference sequence). The ends were cut back, 2 bases at V and 0 bases at J, with 4 bases in the middle. The CDR3 contains 13 residues. DNA for the CDR3: TGCGCCAGCAGTGAGACGGTGAACACTGAAGCTTTCTTT. It translates to CASSETVNTEAFF.

This chain connects TRBV27 to TRBJ2-7, with D possibly TRBD2 on 6 matching bases. V was trimmed by 3 bases and J by 2 bases, leaving 11 bases between them. CDR3 size: 14 residues. The germline CDR1 and CDR2 sequences are MNHEY and SMNVEV (reference sequence). CDR3 bases: TGTGCCAGCAGTTTGAGGAGGGAAACCTACGAGCAGTACTTC. Amino acids: CASSLRRETYEQYF.

This chain joins TRBV6-6 and TRBJ2-7; perhaps TRBD1 as D (6 bases). Germline V lookup: CDR1 MNHNY, CDR2 SVGAGI (reference sequence). Trimming took 6 bases from V and 3 from J, leaving 15 bases between them. CDR3 size: 14 residues. This chain's CDR3 is CASSQPGQSYEQYF. DNA for the CDR3: TGTGCCAGCAGCCAACCGGGACAAAGCTACGAGCAGTACTTC.

The chain is built from TRBV11-2 and TRBJ2-3, with D unclear. V lost 3 bases and J lost 0, with 7 bases in between. Germline CDR1 is SGHAT and CDR2 is FQNNGV. The length of the CDR3 is 14 residues. The CDR3 sequence is CASSFSLSTDTQYF. Here the CDR3 DNA reads TGTGCCAGCAGCTTTAGCCTCAGCACAGATACGCAGTATTTT.

V and J are TRBV6-5 and TRBJ2-7, with 7 bases identical to TRBD2. V dropped 0 bases and J dropped 3; count of bases not matched to a gene: 5. The germline V gene has CDR1 MNHEY and CDR2 SVGAGI. This CDR3 region has 15 residues. DNA of the CDR3: TGTGCCAGCAGTTACTCTGGCGGGGGATTCTACGAGCAGTACTTC. Protein: CASSYSGGGFYEQYF.

V gene TRBV9 combines with J gene TRBJ2-3; 7 nucleotides line up with TRBD1. Germline CDR1 and CDR2: SGDLS and YYNGEE. CDR3 length: 14 residues. V lost 4 bases and J lost 2; bases outside the gene matches: 4. Written as DNA, the CDR3 is TGTGCCAGCAGCTACAGGGGACACACAGATACGCAGTATTTT. Translation: CASSYRGHTDTQYF. Together with reference TRBV9 and TRBJ2-3, the CDR3 gives the full variable domain: DSGVTQTPKHLITATGQRVTLRCSPRSGDLSVYWYQQSLDQGLQFLIQYYNGEERAKGNILERFSAQQFPDLHSELNLSSLELGDSALYFCASSYRGHTDTQYFGPGTRLTVL.

The chain couples TRBV6-5 to TRBJ1-5; TRBD1 agrees at 8 bases. CDR1 is MNHEY, CDR2 SVGAGI, per germline. Trimming at V came to 6 bases and at J to 7 bases, leaving 8 bases not matched to a gene. The length of the CDR3 is 14 residues. The CDR3 reads CASSLTGATQPQHF. The CDR3 DNA reads as TGTGCCAGCAGCCTGACAGGGGCGACGCAGCCCCAGCATTTT.

This clone was picked up a small number of times. The gene calls are TRBV5-4 and TRBJ1-2, with 9 positions matching TRBD1. This CDR3 is built from 12 residues. V lost 4 bases and J lost 7; bases outside the gene matches: 2. The germline CDR1 and CDR2 sequences are SGHNT and YYREEE (reference sequence). The CDR3 DNA reads as TGTGCCAGCAGCCGGGACAGGGCTGGCTACACCTTC. Its protein is CASSRDRAGYTF.

The chain couples TRBV3-1 (or the pseudogene TRBV3-2) to TRBJ2-2, with D possibly being TRBD1 (6 bases). CDR3 size: 15 residues. CDR1 is LGHDT and CDR2 is YNNKEL in the germline V gene (reference sequence). Trimming removed 6 bases from V and 2 bases from J, with 13 bases in between. CDR3: CASRTGLRNTGELFF. The DNA of the CDR3 is TGTGCCAGCAGAACAGGGCTTAGAAACACCGGGGAGCTGTTTTTT.

This clone occurred once. CDR3 protein: CASSQEGTIDTDTQYF. The DNA of the CDR3 is TGTGCCAGCAGCCAAGAAGGGACTATCGACACAGATACGCAGTATTTT. The V and J genes are TRBV3-1 (or the pseudogene TRBV3-2) and TRBJ2-3, with 7 positions matching TRBD2. Germline trimming cut 0 bases from V and 2 bases from J; bases unmatched to any gene: 5. Germline CDR1 and CDR2: LGHDT and YNNKEL (reference sequence). This CDR3 comprises 16 residues.

The V call is TRBV2, the J call TRBJ2-3; D unclear. The CDR3 extends over 16 amino acids. Per the germline V gene, CDR1 is SNHLY and CDR2 is FYNNEI. V was clipped by 1 base and J by 0 bases, with 11 bases between them. The chain's CDR3 is CASSEGTAESTDTQYF. The CDR3, as DNA: TGTGCCAGCAGTGAAGGAACGGCGGAGAGCACAGATACGCAGTATTTT.